This is a list of T cell receptor beta chains from one sample in a study of blood T cell repertoires in COVID-19. Some clones are missing from TCRdb's copy, which holds only in-frame ones; the method was immunoSEQ multiplex PCR. The sample shows roughly 97,000 clones, approximately 84% of them seen only once. Sequenced material: peripheral blood. All receptors derive from a man aged 70 or older with acute or convalescent COVID-19. The conserved cysteine and the conserved F or W are not part of the CDR3 here. Fields, in order: V gene, CDR3 protein.

>TRBV29-1
SGGAGGRETQY
>TRBV27
ASSLGGTGTDTQY
>TRBV6-2/TRBV6-3
ASSYDGRATNYGYT
>TRBV2
ASSVLRGSYEQY
>TRBV7-6
ASSPLGTGPYEQY
>TRBV5-6
ASSQLESSYEQY
>TRBV7-6
ASSLGSAGLETQY
>TRBV6-2/TRBV6-3
ASSEDRGTDTQY
>TRBV5-1
ASSLNRGPTYEQY
>TRBV7-2
ASSYGTGSNSPLH
>TRBV11-3
ASSLAGTASYNEQF
>TRBV18
ASSPTSGTYNEQF
>TRBV7-2
ASSPRGSSYNEQF
>TRBV5-1
ASSLISGQVTYEQY
>TRBV6-5
ASRRDAGYGYT
>TRBV2
ASSVLEHLF
>TRBV15
ATSRDSRGSVGYEQY
>TRBV5-1
ASSLRRTPGQANEKLF
>TRBV19
ASSIDPRDMNTEAF
>TRBV4-1
ASSQATGGPGQPQH